These T cell receptor beta chains were read from a single sample in a study of blood T cell repertoires in COVID-19. Sequenced by immunoSEQ multiplex PCR; TCRdb stores in-frame clones only, minus some. Seen here are about 240,000 clones, around 87% observed once, and the top ten hold around 7.8%. The source material was peripheral blood. Receptors were obtained from a man in his 60s who had recovered from COVID-19. CDR3s include the opening cysteine and the closing phenylalanine or tryptophan. Fields, in order: CDR3 protein, J gene, V gene.

cdr3_aa: CASSFRQGPSNQPQHF
j_call: TRBJ1-5
v_call: TRBV5-6

cdr3_aa: CASSPDLVHEQFF
j_call: TRBJ2-1
v_call: TRBV18

cdr3_aa: CASSSSGLTDGYTF
j_call: TRBJ1-2
v_call: TRBV28

cdr3_aa: CASTTGTANTEAFF
j_call: TRBJ1-1
v_call: TRBV19

cdr3_aa: CASSVGLPPDNEQFF
j_call: TRBJ2-1
v_call: TRBV7-9

cdr3_aa: CASSYDSSTYNEQFF
j_call: TRBJ2-1
v_call: TRBV6-5

cdr3_aa: CASTATGAGEQYF
j_call: TRBJ2-7
v_call: TRBV19

cdr3_aa: CATSDRDRIYGYTF
j_call: TRBJ1-2
v_call: TRBV24-1

cdr3_aa: CASSVRGPDTQYF
j_call: TRBJ2-3
v_call: TRBV5-8

cdr3_aa: CASSPSGGAYEQYF
j_call: TRBJ2-7
v_call: TRBV7-2

cdr3_aa: CASSSRHLTSGENYEQYF
j_call: TRBJ2-7
v_call: TRBV18

cdr3_aa: CASSPGQGSGEQFF
j_call: TRBJ2-1
v_call: TRBV10-2

cdr3_aa: CASRARDTSYEQYF
j_call: TRBJ2-7
v_call: TRBV5-4

cdr3_aa: CASSADVPGQGAEYGYTF
j_call: TRBJ1-2
v_call: TRBV9

cdr3_aa: CASSLRLDNEQFF
j_call: TRBJ2-1
v_call: TRBV12-3/TRBV12-4

cdr3_aa: CASSLGATQYF
j_call: TRBJ2-5
v_call: TRBV11-1

cdr3_aa: CASSQDSSTDTQYF
j_call: TRBJ2-3
v_call: TRBV3-1/TRBV3-2

cdr3_aa: CASTGEGGETQYF
j_call: TRBJ2-5
v_call: TRBV6-5

cdr3_aa: CASSLDIQGGQETQYF
j_call: TRBJ2-5
v_call: TRBV3-1/TRBV3-2

cdr3_aa: CASSQDVSGGIKDTQYF
j_call: TRBJ2-3
v_call: TRBV4-1

cdr3_aa: CASSERGDSPLHF
j_call: TRBJ1-6
v_call: TRBV6-1

cdr3_aa: CASSKVAGANTGELFF
j_call: TRBJ2-2
v_call: TRBV27

cdr3_aa: CAWIRSGAYAEQFF
j_call: TRBJ2-1
v_call: TRBV30

cdr3_aa: CASSLGQGLGTQYF
j_call: TRBJ2-5
v_call: TRBV5-5

cdr3_aa: CASSLGLAASTDTQYF
j_call: TRBJ2-3
v_call: TRBV5-4

cdr3_aa: CATSRAGQGNYEQYF
j_call: TRBJ2-7
v_call: TRBV15

cdr3_aa: CASSPGQGTINTEAFF
j_call: TRBJ1-1
v_call: TRBV7-9

cdr3_aa: CASGRAVETEAFF
j_call: TRBJ1-1
v_call: TRBV6-5

cdr3_aa: CASSSWGPSGGTDTQYF
j_call: TRBJ2-3
v_call: TRBV5-1

cdr3_aa: CASSYRDRYNEQFF
j_call: TRBJ2-1
v_call: TRBV7-2

cdr3_aa: CASSSLGAIYTDTQYF
j_call: TRBJ2-3
v_call: TRBV25-1

cdr3_aa: CASSLMGLAGKETQYF
j_call: TRBJ2-5
v_call: TRBV7-8

cdr3_aa: CSASGRGLREQFF
j_call: TRBJ2-1
v_call: TRBV20-1

cdr3_aa: CSASRQGKNIQYF
j_call: TRBJ2-4
v_call: TRBV20-1

cdr3_aa: CASSRSEASGNTIYF
j_call: TRBJ1-3
v_call: TRBV7-9

cdr3_aa: CATAAGGPAIYNEQFF
j_call: TRBJ2-1
v_call: TRBV24-1

cdr3_aa: CASSLIEAWGTNTGELFF
j_call: TRBJ2-2
v_call: TRBV11-2

cdr3_aa: CASGKGALNTEAFF
j_call: TRBJ1-1
v_call: TRBV12-5

cdr3_aa: CASSEQTSSLPGNEQFF
j_call: TRBJ2-1
v_call: TRBV5-1

cdr3_aa: CASSEGIWGQGHYEQYF
j_call: TRBJ2-7
v_call: TRBV2

cdr3_aa: CASGRTGTYNEQFF
j_call: TRBJ2-1
v_call: TRBV6-5

cdr3_aa: CASSHRGANYGYTF
j_call: TRBJ1-2
v_call: TRBV6-6

cdr3_aa: CASSRGAEAFF
j_call: TRBJ1-1
v_call: TRBV7-9

cdr3_aa: CASSYSWGGVGYTF
j_call: TRBJ1-2
v_call: TRBV6-2/TRBV6-3

cdr3_aa: CASSIGTGSLGYTF
j_call: TRBJ1-2
v_call: TRBV6-5

cdr3_aa: CASSYIYGYTF
j_call: TRBJ1-2
v_call: TRBV6-1

cdr3_aa: CASSYSLGDEQFF
j_call: TRBJ2-1
v_call: TRBV6-5

cdr3_aa: CASSQSPPTGLNTEAFF
j_call: TRBJ1-1
v_call: TRBV4-1

cdr3_aa: CASSDVLAGVADTQYF
j_call: TRBJ2-3
v_call: TRBV5-1

cdr3_aa: CASMRNSGNTIYF
j_call: TRBJ1-3
v_call: TRBV6-6

cdr3_aa: CASSGYGDNQETQYF
j_call: TRBJ2-5
v_call: TRBV2

cdr3_aa: CASSPRTGRAGELFF
j_call: TRBJ2-2
v_call: TRBV5-1

cdr3_aa: CPLHTGNTIYF
j_call: TRBJ1-3
v_call: TRBV21-1